This T cell receptor (beta chain) was sequenced in a study of CD8 T cells in Susac syndrome. RNA totalling 0.5 to 1 ug underwent reverse transcription with random hexamers. Using its own MiXCR run on the immunoSEQ multiplex PCR reads, TCRdb lists one record per CDR3 protein. The sample shows about 130,000 distinct CDR3 sequences, more than 85% of them seen only once. Study-level results: The greatest CD8+ clonal expansion in Susac occurred in TEMRA cells and in active patients.

A note on this clonotype: Its antigen remains unidentified.

This CDR3 has 18 residues. The germline V and J ends were trimmed by 2 bases and 1 base, with 18 bases remaining between them. Per the germline V gene, CDR1 is MDHEN and CDR2 is SYDVKM. Sequencing input: CD8+ T cells from PBMCs. The clonotype originates from a human donor with Susac syndrome. The chain combines TRBV28 with TRBJ1-5; D not resolved. CDR3 nucleotides: TGTGCCAGCAGTTTAGTCCCTCCTTGGGAATTCAGCAATCAGCCCCAGCATTTT. Its translation: CASSLVPPWEFSNQPQHF.